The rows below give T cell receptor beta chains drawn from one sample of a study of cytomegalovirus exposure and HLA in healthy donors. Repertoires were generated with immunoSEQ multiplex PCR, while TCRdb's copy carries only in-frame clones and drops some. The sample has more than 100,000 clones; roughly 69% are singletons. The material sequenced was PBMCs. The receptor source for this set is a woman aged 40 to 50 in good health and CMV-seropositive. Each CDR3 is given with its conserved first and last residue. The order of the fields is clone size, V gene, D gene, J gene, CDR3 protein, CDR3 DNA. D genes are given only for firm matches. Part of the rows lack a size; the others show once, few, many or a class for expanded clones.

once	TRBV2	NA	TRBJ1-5	CASRVGRENQPQHF	TGTGCCAGCAGAGTTGGGAGGGAGAATCAGCCCCAGCATTTT
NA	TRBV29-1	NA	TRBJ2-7	CSVEAGGLYEQYF	TGCAGCGTTGAAGCGGGGGGCCTCTACGAGCAGTACTTC
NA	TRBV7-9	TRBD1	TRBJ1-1	CASSQWTGVNTEAFF	TGTGCCAGCAGCCAATGGACAGGCGTGAACACTGAAGCTTTCTTT
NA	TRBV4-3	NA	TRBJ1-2	CASSQEGASGYGYTF	TGCGCCAGCAGCCAAGAGGGGGCATCGGGCTATGGCTACACCTTC
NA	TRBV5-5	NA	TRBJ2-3	CASSLDSNTDTQYF	TGTGCCAGCAGCTTGGACAGTAACACAGATACGCAGTATTTT
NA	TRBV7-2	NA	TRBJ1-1	CASSFSVGASTEAFF	TGTGCCAGCAGCTTTTCCGTAGGGGCGAGCACTGAAGCTTTCTTT
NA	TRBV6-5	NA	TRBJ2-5	CASSPDTRKETQYF	TGTGCCAGCAGTCCGGACACCCGAAAAGAGACCCAGTACTTC
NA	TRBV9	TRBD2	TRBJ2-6	CASSSQGRGRGSSGANVLTF	TGTGCCAGCAGCTCCCAAGGGAGGGGAAGGGGCTCCTCTGGGGCCAACGTCCTGACTTTC
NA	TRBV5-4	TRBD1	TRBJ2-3	CASSSGTGPDTQYF	TGTGCCAGCAGCTCCGGGACAGGACCAGATACGCAGTATTTT
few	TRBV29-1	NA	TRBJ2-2	CSVEGVANTGELFF	TGCAGCGTTGAGGGAGTAGCGAACACCGGGGAGCTGTTTTTT
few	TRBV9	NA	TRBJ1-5	CASSPGGGSNQPQHF	TGTGCCAGCAGCCCCGGAGGTGGAAGCAATCAGCCCCAGCATTTT
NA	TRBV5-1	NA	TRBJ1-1	CASSPGLIRRTEAFF	TGCGCCAGCAGCCCAGGACTTATACGACGAACTGAAGCTTTCTTT
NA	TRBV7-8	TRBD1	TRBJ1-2	CASSLDTGGFGYTF	TGTGCCAGCAGCTTAGACACAGGGGGCTTTGGCTACACCTTC
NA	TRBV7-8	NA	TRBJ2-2	CASSLPLRTANTGELFF	TGTGCCAGCAGCCTTCCGTTGCGGACAGCGAACACCGGGGAGCTGTTTTTT
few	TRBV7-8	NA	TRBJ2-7	CASSLTDGAYEQYF	TGTGCCAGCAGCCTAACGGACGGGGCCTACGAGCAGTACTTC
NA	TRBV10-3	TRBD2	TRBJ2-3	CAISEAAGGLTLTDTQYF	TGTGCCATCAGTGAGGCGGCGGGGGGTCTCACCCTCACAGATACGCAGTATTTT
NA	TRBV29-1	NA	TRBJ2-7	CSVAETRSGGYEQYF	TGCAGCGTTGCCGAGACCCGAAGCGGCGGCTACGAGCAGTACTTC
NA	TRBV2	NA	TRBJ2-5	CASSERETQYF	TGTGCCAGCAGTGAACGGGAGACCCAGTACTTC
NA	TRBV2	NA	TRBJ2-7	CASSREPSPLYEQYF	TGTGCCAGCAGTCGGGAGCCATCCCCACTCTACGAGCAGTACTTC
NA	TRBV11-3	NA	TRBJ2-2	CASSRRTGNTGELFF	TGTGCCAGCAGCCGACGAACAGGGAACACCGGGGAGCTGTTTTTT
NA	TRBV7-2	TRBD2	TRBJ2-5	CASSLATSGGPYQETQYF	TGTGCCAGCAGCTTAGCGACTAGCGGGGGGCCGTACCAAGAGACCCAGTACTTC
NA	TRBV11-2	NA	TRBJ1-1	CASSFSQLNTEAFF	TGTGCCAGCAGCTTTTCACAGTTGAACACTGAAGCTTTCTTT
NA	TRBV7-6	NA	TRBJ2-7	CASSSVSSYEQYF	TGTGCCAGCAGCTCCGTTTCTTCCTACGAGCAGTACTTC
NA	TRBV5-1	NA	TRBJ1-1	CASSLGTINTEAFF	TGCGCCAGCAGCTTGGGGACAATCAACACTGAAGCCTTCTTT
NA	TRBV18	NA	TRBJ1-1	CASSPYDPQLNTEAFF	TGTGCCAGCTCGCCTTATGACCCACAGCTGAACACTGAAGCTTTCTTT
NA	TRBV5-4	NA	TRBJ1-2	CASSLGWQGTYGYTF	TGTGCCAGCAGCTTGGGTTGGCAGGGGACCTATGGCTACACCTTC
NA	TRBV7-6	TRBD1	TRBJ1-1	CASSLHPGQGTEAFF	TGTGCCAGCAGCCTTCATCCAGGACAGGGAACTGAAGCTTTCTTT
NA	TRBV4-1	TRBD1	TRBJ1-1	CASSPLTGGLSTEAFF	TGCGCCAGCAGCCCCTTGACAGGGGGCCTGTCTACTGAAGCTTTCTTT
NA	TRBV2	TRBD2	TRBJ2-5	CASSVLAGAYEETQYF	TGTGCCAGCAGTGTACTAGCGGGGGCCTACGAAGAGACCCAGTACTTC